These 26 T cell receptor beta chains originate from one sample sequenced in a study of CDR3 diversity in severe acne. MiXCR, run by TCRdb on the PCR reads, gives a single entry per CDR3 protein. This sample carries fewer than 90,000 distinct CDR3 sequences, about 53% of them seen once, and the ten largest clones take approximately 10%. Sequencing was done on a sample of blood. The receptors were sampled from a male donor with severe acne vulgaris.

This clonotype has a handful of counts. The rearrangement links TRBV6-5 to TRBJ2-3; TRBD1 aligns across 8 bases. Germline trimming cut 5 bases from V and 6 bases from J; bases unmatched to any gene: 10. The CDR3 covers 15 residues. CDR1 is MNHEY, CDR2 SVGAGI, per germline. CDR3 amino acids: CASSRRGQDYDTQYF. Written as DNA, the CDR3 is TGTGCCAGCAGTCGCAGGGGACAGGACTACGATACGCAGTATTTT.

This clonotype came up once. V gene TRBV15 combines with J gene TRBJ1-6; 9 bases fit TRBD1. This CDR3 contains 17 residues. CDR1 LNHNV and CDR2 YYDKDF come from the germline V gene (reference sequence). J lost 4 bases, V lost 1 base, and 5 bases had no gene match. CDR3 DNA sequence: TGTGCCACCAGCAGAGGAGGGACAGGGAGGTATAATTCACCCCTCCACTTT. Residues: CATSRGGTGRYNSPLHF.

V gene TRBV20-1 combines with J gene TRBJ1-6, with D maybe TRBD1 (5 bases). The length of the CDR3 is 12 residues. The V end lost 2 bases, the J end lost 10 bases, and 9 bases lay between the germline ends. CDR1 is DFQATT and CDR2 is SNEGSKA in the germline V gene (reference sequence). CDR3 sequence reads: CSARLGGSPLHF. The CDR3 region has the DNA TGCAGTGCTAGACTGGGGGGGTCACCCCTCCACTTT.

The chain carries TRBV29-1 and TRBJ2-3, with 7 bases fitting TRBD2. From germline, CDR1 is SQVTM and CDR2 ANQGSEA. The CDR3 has 13 residues. J gave up 4 bases and V 8 bases, and 9 bases lay outside the gene matches. The CDR3 nucleotides read TGCAGCATGGGGGGGGTGAACGCAGATACGCAGTATTTT. Protein sequence: CSMGGVNADTQYF.

The rearrangement links TRBV25-1 to TRBJ1-2; 7 nucleotides line up with TRBD1. Germline values: CDR1 MGHDK, CDR2 SYGVNS. The CDR3 runs to 14 residues. Germline trimming cut 6 bases from V and 4 bases from J; bases unmatched to any gene: 8. In DNA, the CDR3 is TGTGCCAGCAGCCCTCCAGGGGGGGGCTATGGCTACACCTTC. Residues: CASSPPGGGYGYTF.

This clonotype was seen repeatedly, ten times or more. The chain couples TRBV20-1 to TRBJ2-7, with TRBD2 identical over 7 bases. The CDR3 extends over 13 amino acids. Per germline, CDR1 DFQATT and CDR2 SNEGSKA (reference sequence). Losses at the gene ends were 3 bases for V and 4 bases for J; bases not matched to a gene: 6. The CDR3 nucleotides read TGCAGTGCTAGGGGGGGGAGGGAGTACGAGCAGTACTTC. It encodes CSARGGREYEQYF.

A note on this clonotype: A much larger clone differs by one base, so this may be a read error. The rearrangement links TRBV29-1 to TRBJ2-5; D gene ambiguous. This CDR3 comprises 12 residues. Germline V CDR1 and CDR2: SQVTM, ANQGSEA. The CDR3 here is CSVDRPQETQHF. Here the CDR3 DNA reads TGCAGCGTTGACAGGCCTCAAGAGACCCAGCACTTC.

A word on this clonotype: This may arise from a read error, as a much more abundant clone is one base away. The chain combines TRBV5-1 with TRBJ1-1; no reliable D call. Germline CDR1 reads SGHRS; CDR2 reads YFSETQ. The CDR3 is 14 residues long. V lost 2 bases and J lost 1, with 9 bases in between. As DNA, the CDR3 is TGCGCCAGCAGCTTCGGTCAAGCGAACACTGAAGCTTTCTTT. This encodes CASSFGQANTEAFF.

This chain links TRBV3-1 with TRBJ2-7; D possibly uses TRBD1 or TRBD2 (5 bases each). V was cut by 3 bases and J by 0 bases, with 9 bases left in between. Looked up from germline, CDR1 is LGHDT and CDR2 is YNNKEL (reference sequence). The CDR3 loop spans 14 amino acids. The CDR3 protein is CASSHGASSYEQYF. In nucleotides, the CDR3 is TGTGCCAGCAGCCACGGGGCGAGCTCCTACGAGCAGTACTTC.

The chain couples TRBV29-1 to TRBJ2-7, with 7 bases matching TRBD2. Germline V gives CDR1 SQVTM, CDR2 ANQGSEA. V was clipped by 8 bases and J by 2 bases; unmatched bases: 6. The CDR3 extends over 12 amino acids. The CDR3 spells CSTGEGPYEQYF. The CDR3 DNA reads as TGCAGCACGGGGGAGGGTCCCTACGAGCAGTACTTC.

This chain links TRBV10-3 with TRBJ2-5; TRBD2 agrees at 8 bases. Trimming cost V 11 bases and J 5 bases; bases outside gene matches: 13. This CDR3 is built from 14 residues. Germline CDR1 and CDR2: ENHRY and SYGVKD. The CDR3 loop reads CAAGGGNGEETQYF. CDR3 in DNA: TGTGCCGCCGGGGGGGGGAACGGCGAGGAGACCCAGTACTTC.

The genes are TRBV4-3 and TRBJ1-5; D possibly corresponds to TRBD1 (6 bases). Germline assignment: CDR1 LGHNA and CDR2 YSLEER. The CDR3 spans 16 residues. Trimming stripped 3 bases from V and 9 bases from J, with 21 bases between. The CDR3, as DNA: TGCGCCAGCAGCCACAGTCACCACTCAGGGGAGGGGCCCCAGCATTTT. It codes for CASSHSHHSGEGPQHF.

This clonotype qualifies as medium-sized. J is TRBJ2-7 and V is TRBV20-1; 14 bases map to TRBD2. This CDR3 spans 15 amino acids. V lost 4 bases to trimming and J lost 4 bases; unmatched junction nucleotides: 6. Germline V CDR1 and CDR2: DFQATT, SNEGSKA (reference sequence). The CDR3 spells CSAKTSGRAWYEQYF. As DNA, the CDR3 is TGCAGTGCTAAGACTAGCGGGAGGGCCTGGTACGAGCAGTACTTC.

This sequence joins TRBV7-2 and TRBJ2-7, with D hard to call. Trimming removed 2 bases from V and 0 bases from J, with 11 bases in between. CDR1 is SGHTA, CDR2 FQGNSA, per germline. This CDR3 has 15 amino acids. The CDR3 here is CASSLLKAGSYEQYF. The CDR3 DNA sequence: TGTGCCAGCAGCTTATTAAAGGCTGGCTCCTACGAGCAGTACTTC.

This clonotype came up many times. The rearrangement joins TRBV6-5 to TRBJ2-7, with 7 bases aligning to TRBD1. The CDR3 consists of 14 residues. Germline CDR1 reads MNHEY; CDR2 reads SVGAGI. The junction had 5 bases not matched to a gene; V was cut back by 5 bases and J by 1 base. The CDR3 region is CASSLGTDSYEQYF. For the CDR3, the DNA is TGTGCCAGCAGTCTGGGGACAGATTCCTACGAGCAGTACTTC.

This clonotype occurred once. The V call is TRBV25-1, the J call TRBJ1-5, with 8 bases lining up with TRBD1. Germline V lookup: CDR1 MGHDK, CDR2 SYGVNS. The junction had 11 bases not matched to a gene; V was cut back by 5 bases and J by 5 bases. The CDR3 totals 16 residues. In DNA, the CDR3 is TGTGCCAGCAGTTTAATAGCAGGGGGCGCAGATCAGCCCCAGCATTTT. Protein product: CASSLIAGGADQPQHF.

Within the sample, this clonotype is medium-sized. The genes are TRBV29-1 and TRBJ1-4; 8 positions agree with TRBD1. The CDR3 has 14 amino acids. Germline CDR1 and CDR2: SQVTM and ANQGSEA. V gave up 4 bases and J gave up 8 bases; unmatched junction bases: 9. In DNA, the CDR3 is TGCAGCGTTGCATCCGGGACAGGAGGGGAAAAACTGTTTTTT. Its protein is CSVASGTGGEKLFF.

The chain uses TRBV28 and TRBJ2-7, with 9 bases that match TRBD2. J was trimmed by 7 bases and V by 7 bases; bases with no gene match: 8. From germline, CDR1 is MDHEN and CDR2 SYDVKM. The CDR3 extends over 13 amino acids. The DNA for the CDR3 is TGTGCCAGCACCCGTGGACTAGCGAGGGAGCAGTACTTC. Translation: CASTRGLAREQYF.

The chain is built from TRBV12-3 or TRBV12-4 and TRBJ1-2; no reliable D call. This CDR3 region has 14 residues. V was cut by 1 base and J by 4 bases, with 10 bases left in between. CDR3 nucleotide sequence: TGTGCCAGCAGTTTAGTGGCTTCGGGCTATGGCTACACCTTC. This codes for CASSLVASGYGYTF.

This clonotype was found many times. The chain couples TRBV11-2 to TRBJ2-5, with unresolved D. The CDR3 is 11 amino acids. The germline V gene encodes CDR1 SGHAT and CDR2 FQNNGV. Trimming shortened V by 3 bases and J by 5 bases, and 4 bases separated the two germline ends. The DNA of the CDR3 is TGTGCCAGCAGCTTTAAGGAGACCCAGTACTTC. It translates to CASSFKETQYF.

This clonotype occurred many times. The rearrangement uses TRBV20-1 and TRBJ2-2, with 8 bases lining up with TRBD2. The CDR3 has 16 amino acids. The germline CDR1 and CDR2 sequences are DFQATT and SNEGSKA (reference sequence). Unmatched junction bases numbered 6, after V lost 3 bases and J lost 0 bases. Here the CDR3 DNA reads TGCAGTGCTAGGGTCTCGGGACTAGCGAACACCGGGGAGCTGTTTTTT. It yields the protein CSARVSGLANTGELFF.

The CDR3: CSVVGLAGENTGELFF. CDR3 DNA: TGCAGCGTCGTCGGACTAGCGGGGGAGAACACCGGGGAGCTGTTTTTT. The chain carries TRBV29-1 and TRBJ2-2, with 13 bases identical to TRBD2. With 6 bases clipped from V and 1 base from J, the junction kept 5 bases outside the gene matches. Germline assignment: CDR1 SQVTM and CDR2 ANQGSEA. The length of the CDR3 is 16 residues.

This sequence joins TRBV11-2 and TRBJ2-7; the D gene is possibly TRBD1 (5 bases). Trimming shortened V by 5 bases and J by 7 bases, and 21 bases separated the two germline ends. The CDR3 spans 15 residues. Germline values: CDR1 SGHAT, CDR2 FQNNGV. The CDR3 loop reads CASSDSGAGSMEQYF. CDR3 DNA sequence: TGTGCCAGCAGCGACAGTGGGGCTGGATCGATGGAGCAGTACTTC. Supplemented by reference TRBV11-2 and TRBJ2-7, the full variable domain reads EAGVAQSPRYKIIEKRQSVAFWCNPISGHATLYWYQQILGQGPKLLIQFQNNGVVDDSQLPKDRFSAERLKGVDSTLKIQPAKLEDSAVYLCASSDSGAGSMEQYFGPGTRLTVT.

Only a few counts were recorded for this clonotype. The chain is built from TRBV12-3 or TRBV12-4 and TRBJ1-2; D ambiguous. The CDR3 is 13 residues long. V lost 6 bases, J lost 7 bases, and 15 bases lay in between. CDR3 nucleotides: TGTGCCAGCAGCCAAATGACGGAAACTGGCTACACCTTC. Amino acid sequence: CASSQMTETGYTF.

This clonotype was detected ten times or more. The chain employs TRBV28 and TRBJ2-3; 7 positions agree with TRBD1. The CDR3 loop spans 14 amino acids. Trimming removed 10 bases from V and 3 bases from J; junction bases left unmatched: 10. In germline, CDR1 is MDHEN, CDR2 SYDVKM. The CDR3 coding sequence is TGTGCCACCGCCGACAGGGACGCGACAGATACGCAGTATTTT. Its translation is CATADRDATDTQYF.

Turning to this clonotype: One end of the junction varies from germline; a read error may be responsible. The chain uses TRBV7-8 and TRBJ2-1; 10 bases fit TRBD2. This CDR3 is built from 22 residues. Germline CDR1 is SGHVS and CDR2 is FQNEAQ. In DNA, the CDR3 is TGTGCCAGCAGCGTAGCGGGGGGCGGGAGGGCCGAGTATGGTGGCTCCTACAATGAGCAGTTCTTC. Translation: CASSVAGGGRAEYGGSYNEQFF. Full variable domain (rest looked up from reference TRBV7-8 and TRBJ2-1): GAGVSQSPRYKVAKRGQDVALRCDPISGHVSLFWYQQALGQGPEFLTYFQNEAQLDKSGLPSDRFFAERPEGSVSTLKIQRTQQEDSAVYLCASSVAGGGRAEYGGSYNEQFFGPGTRLTVL.